These T cell receptor beta chains were read from a single sample in a study of STAT3 mutations in large granular lymphocyte leukemia. Method: immunoSEQ multiplex PCR; TCRdb's copy keeps in-frame clones and lacks some. This sample has about 13,000 clones, with just over 85% found just once. Sequenced sample: PBMCs. These receptors were collected from a human donor with T large granular lymphocyte leukemia. Some clones in this sample may be carry-over from other donors' samples. Each CDR3 is given with its conserved first and last residue. D genes are given only for firm matches. Rows give clone size only sometimes, using once, few, many, or a class for an expanded clone.

CDR3 DNA,CDR3 protein,V gene,J gene,clone size,D gene
TGCGCCAGCACCCCCTCCAGGGACACCATTAGCACAGATACGCAGTATTTT,CASTPSRDTISTDTQYF,TRBV5-1,TRBJ2-3,-,-
TGCGCCAGCAGCTTGGAGCAGGGAGGGATCGGGGAGCTGTTTTTT,CASSLEQGGIGELFF,TRBV5-1,TRBJ2-2,once,TRBD2
TGTGCCAGCAGGGACTTGATTAGGGGCGATGAGCAGTTCTTC,CASRDLIRGDEQFF,TRBV2,TRBJ2-1,-,-
TGTGCCAGCAGCTTAGAGGGGGGGAGGAGGAGCTCCTACGAGCAGTACTTC,CASSLEGGRRSSYEQYF,TRBV7-2,TRBJ2-7,-,-
TGTGCCAGCAGTTTATCCCCCTGGACAGGGGGGCATGGCTACACCTTC,CASSLSPWTGGHGYTF,TRBV28,TRBJ1-2,-,TRBD1
TGTGCCATCAGTGATTCGGACAGTAGGGGTGGCGGCTACACCTTC,CAISDSDSRGGGYTF,TRBV10-3,TRBJ1-2,-,-
TGTGCCAGCAGCTCTTTCAGGGGATCCGACAATGAGCAGTTCTTC,CASSSFRGSDNEQFF,TRBV11-2,TRBJ2-1,-,-
TGTGCCAGCAGCTTAGTGCCCGACGGACAGATCCACACTGAAGCTTTCTTT,CASSLVPDGQIHTEAFF,TRBV11-2,TRBJ1-1,-,-
TGCGCCAGCAGCTTTTTCGGCTCCGAGACTGAAGCTTTCTTT,CASSFFGSETEAFF,TRBV5-1,TRBJ1-1,-,-
TGTGCCAGCAGTTCTCGGTCACGGTTGGATACGCAGTATTTT,CASSSRSRLDTQYF,TRBV28,TRBJ2-3,-,-
TGCAGCGTTGTTTCTGGGCAAGAGCAGTACTTC,CSVVSGQEQYF,TRBV29-1,TRBJ2-7,-,-
TGTGCCAGCAGACTAGCGGGAGGTTCCGGGGAGCTGTTTTTT,CASRLAGGSGELFF,TRBV6-5,TRBJ2-2,-,TRBD2
TGCAGCGACCTCCGGGACACCACAGATACGCAGTATTTT,CSDLRDTTDTQYF,TRBV29-1,TRBJ2-3,-,-
TGTGCCAGCAGCGATGGAGCTGGCACTGAAGCTTTCTTT,CASSDGAGTEAFF,TRBV25-1,TRBJ1-1,-,-
TGTGCCAGCAGTGAAACCAGGAGGCCCCAGCATTTT,CASSETRRPQHF,TRBV2,TRBJ1-5,-,-
TGTGCCAGCTCACCAACCCGGACTAGCGGTTACGAGCAGTACTTC,CASSPTRTSGYEQYF,TRBV18,TRBJ2-7,once,TRBD2
TGTGCCAGCAGCTTAGATGCTGAGGGCCTTTGGGAGACCCAGTACTTC,CASSLDAEGLWETQYF,TRBV11-2,TRBJ2-5,once,-
TGTGCCAGCAGTGAAAGTCCAGTAGGCCGCAACTATGGCTACACCTTC,CASSESPVGRNYGYTF,TRBV6-1,TRBJ1-2,once,-
TGCGCCAGCAGCCAAGTGGGGGATACGCAGTATTTT,CASSQVGDTQYF,TRBV4-1,TRBJ2-3,-,-
TGCGCCAGCAGTCCCGGGACTTGGGACACTGAAGCTTTCTTT,CASSPGTWDTEAFF,TRBV5-1,TRBJ1-1,-,-
TGTGCCACCAGCAGAGATTTTAGCACAGGGGTTTACGAGCAGTACTTC,CATSRDFSTGVYEQYF,TRBV15,TRBJ2-7,-,TRBD1
TGTGCCAGCAGCTCTACTGGGCAGGGGATCACCTATGGCTACACCTTC,CASSSTGQGITYGYTF,TRBV7-9,TRBJ1-2,-,-
TGCAGCACCTCAACAGGGACAGATACGCAGTATTTT,CSTSTGTDTQYF,TRBV29-1,TRBJ2-3,once,-
TGTGCCAGTAGTAAACGTCAGGGAGGACAGACTGAAGCTTTCTTT,CASSKRQGGQTEAFF,TRBV19,TRBJ1-1,-,-
TGTGCCAGCAGCGTCGAATACAATGAGCAGTTCTTC,CASSVEYNEQFF,TRBV7-6,TRBJ2-1,-,-
TGTGCCTGGAAGTGGGGGAATCAGCCCCAGCATTTT,CAWKWGNQPQHF,TRBV30,TRBJ1-5,-,-
TGCAGCGTTGGTACAGGGGGATCGGGAAACACCATATATTTT,CSVGTGGSGNTIYF,TRBV29-1,TRBJ1-3,once,TRBD1
TGTGCCAGCAGTGAGGCGTTGGATACTGGAAACACCATATATTTT,CASSEALDTGNTIYF,TRBV25-1,TRBJ1-3,-,-
TGTGCCAGCAGCCAAGATAGCGGGAGAGGGGCAGATACGCAGTATTTT,CASSQDSGRGADTQYF,TRBV4-2,TRBJ2-3,-,TRBD2
TGTGCCAGCAGTCAAGGGGACAGAGTGAAGGAGACCCAGTACTTC,CASSQGDRVKETQYF,TRBV5-5,TRBJ2-5,-,TRBD1
TGTGCCAGTAGGGGGGACAGGGCTTCCGGCCAGCCCCAGCATTTT,CASRGDRASGQPQHF,TRBV19,TRBJ1-5,-,TRBD1
TGTGCCAGCAGTTGGGACAGGGAGCTCAATTCACCCCTCCACTTT,CASSWDRELNSPLHF,TRBV5-6,TRBJ1-6,once,TRBD1
TGTGCCACCTTCCGACCGAACACCGGGGAGCTGTTTTTT,CATFRPNTGELFF,TRBV6-5,TRBJ2-2,-,-
TGTGCCAGCCTGGGGCAAGAAAACATTCAGTACTTC,CASLGQENIQYF,TRBV27,TRBJ2-4,-,-
TGTGCCAGCAGCATCCGGGACAGGGGTTCGAACACCGGGGAGCTGTTTTTT,CASSIRDRGSNTGELFF,TRBV9,TRBJ2-2,-,TRBD1
TGTGCCAGCAGCCAGGAGTTATTTTCGGAGCAGTACTTC,CASSQELFSEQYF,TRBV6-1,TRBJ2-7,-,-
TGTGCCAGCAGTCCCAACTTGGGCGGGGCAGGGGGCTTTGAAAAACTGTTTTTT,CASSPNLGGAGGFEKLFF,TRBV27,TRBJ1-4,-,TRBD1
TGCGCCAGCAGCCAGGGTCTAGCGGCAGATACGCAGTATTTT,CASSQGLAADTQYF,TRBV4-1,TRBJ2-3,-,TRBD2
TGTGCCTGGAGTGCCGGGGCAGTTCGAATCTCCTACGAGCAGTACTTC,CAWSAGAVRISYEQYF,TRBV30,TRBJ2-7,-,-
TGTGCCAGCAGCTTGGGGATATCGGCAGATACGCAGTATTTT,CASSLGISADTQYF,TRBV5-8,TRBJ2-3,-,-
TGTGCCACCAGCAGAGAAGAGGGGCCCTATGGCTACACCTTC,CATSREEGPYGYTF,TRBV15,TRBJ1-2,-,-
TGTGCCAGCAGCTTGTGGGGGGGCAGAAGAAATGAGCAGTTCTTC,CASSLWGGRRNEQFF,TRBV5-4,TRBJ2-1,-,-
TGTGCCAGCGGGAGGCGGGGGTATGGCTACACCTTC,CASGRRGYGYTF,TRBV28,TRBJ1-2,-,-
TGTGCCATCAGTGATAGGAGGGCAGGGTCCCCAGAGACCCAGTACTTC,CAISDRRAGSPETQYF,TRBV10-3,TRBJ2-5,-,-
TGTGCCAGTAGTGAAGGTGCTTGGGAGACCCAGTACTTC,CASSEGAWETQYF,TRBV19,TRBJ2-5,-,-
TGTGCCAGCAGCCGGCCGGGCAACTACGAGCAGTACTTC,CASSRPGNYEQYF,TRBV6-5,TRBJ2-7,-,-
TGTGCCAGTACCCAAGGGCGGAATAACTATGGCTACACCTTC,CASTQGRNNYGYTF,TRBV19,TRBJ1-2,-,-
TGTGCCAGCAGTCCCCGGGGCAATCAGCCCCAGCATTTT,CASSPRGNQPQHF,TRBV6-4,TRBJ1-5,-,-
TGTGCCAGCACGGGACTAGCGGGAGCAGAGACCCAGTACTTC,CASTGLAGAETQYF,TRBV7-2,TRBJ2-5,-,TRBD2
TGTGCCAGCAACTTAAGAACAGGGGGTTGGGAGACCCAGTACTTC,CASNLRTGGWETQYF,TRBV2,TRBJ2-5,once,TRBD1
TGTGCCAGCAGCTTAGGGGCTAGCGGGAGTGGGCAAGAGACCCAGTACTTC,CASSLGASGSGQETQYF,TRBV7-2,TRBJ2-5,once,TRBD2
TGTGCCAGCAGCTTAAGCGGGACTAGCACAGATACGCAGTATTTT,CASSLSGTSTDTQYF,TRBV7-2,TRBJ2-3,-,TRBD2
TGTGCCAGCAGTTTCGGAGGGTATGGCAATCAGCCCCAGCATTTT,CASSFGGYGNQPQHF,TRBV27,TRBJ1-5,-,-